Each of the 11 T cell receptor beta chains below was sequenced from the same sample in a study of blood T cells in healthy people across ages. The second PCR ran 7 to 11 cycles with a sample-barcoded 5' primer and J-beta primers. TCRdb used MiXCR to reprocess the 5' RACE reads, holding one entry per CDR3 protein. This table has roughly 1,000,000 distinct CDR3 sequences, under 30% appearing once. This same sample was also part of a study on T cells of mothers and their children.

The sequenced material came from blood. The receptor source for this set is a girl aged 2-10 years in good health.

This clonotype was observed a handful of times. The V gene is TRBV7-9, the J gene TRBJ1-2, with 8 bases lining up with TRBD1. The CDR3 contains 10 residues. Germline CDR1 reads SEHNR; CDR2 reads FQNEAQ (reference sequence). Trimming removed 6 bases from V and 13 bases from J; junction bases left unmatched: 4. CDR3 nucleotides: TGTGCCAGCAGTGCCGGGACAGGCACCTTC. It yields the protein CASSAGTGTF.

The chain recombines TRBV29-1 with TRBJ2-7; 11 bases fit TRBD1. The germline CDR1 and CDR2 sequences are SQVTM and ANQGSEA. The CDR3 has 14 residues. V dropped 4 bases and J dropped 3; count of bases not matched to a gene: 5. The CDR3 DNA reads as TGCAGCGTTGGTGGGACAGGGGGGGACTACGAGCAGTACTTC. It yields the protein CSVGGTGGDYEQYF.

This clonotype was observed a handful of times. The V and J genes are TRBV11-2 and TRBJ1-4; 9 nucleotides agree with TRBD1. CDR1 SGHAT and CDR2 FQNNGV come from the germline V gene. With V trimmed by 4 bases and J by 10 bases, 7 bases remained unmatched. This CDR3 has 14 amino acids. CDR3 region: CASSSGTGTGKLFF. The CDR3 DNA sequence: TGTGCCAGCAGCTCCGGGACAGGGACTGGAAAACTGTTTTTT.

This clonotype was detected a few times. J is TRBJ2-5 and V is TRBV29-1, with TRBD2 matching 7 bases. The CDR3 is 15 amino acids. Trimming took 1 base from V and 8 from J; bases not matched to a gene: 13. Germline loops: CDR1 SQVTM, CDR2 ANQGSEA. The CDR3 bases are TGCAGCGTTGAAGGGACTGGCGGGGGTGAAGGAACCCAGTACTTC. It codes for CSVEGTGGGEGTQYF.

V is TRBV4-1 and J is TRBJ2-7; unclear D gene. The DNA end favors TRBJ2-1, so the J call may be wrong. Germline assignment: CDR1 MGHRA and CDR2 YSYEKL. The CDR3 runs to 13 residues. CDR3 DNA: TGCGCCAGCAGCCCTAAACCGGTAGATGAGCAGTTCTTC. It encodes CASSPKPVDEQFF.

This clonotype was seen only a few times. The chain combines TRBV7-9 with TRBJ2-7, with TRBD2 as a possible D gene (6 bases). Looked up from germline, CDR1 is SEHNR and CDR2 is FQNEAQ (reference sequence). This CDR3 region has 17 residues. The V end lost 1 base, the J end lost 1 base, and 17 bases lay between the germline ends. CDR3 region: CASSLEPLGRTSYEQYF. The CDR3 DNA sequence: TGTGCCAGCAGCTTAGAACCACTAGGGAGGACTTCCTACGAGCAGTACTTC.

V gene TRBV11-2 combines with J gene TRBJ1-2, with 7 nucleotides matching TRBD1. Germline values: CDR1 SGHAT, CDR2 FQNNGV. Trimming removed 8 bases from V and 4 bases from J; junction bases left unmatched: 7. This CDR3 contains 13 residues. The chain's CDR3 is CASAPGQIYGYTF. The CDR3 DNA is TGTGCCAGCGCACCGGGACAGATCTATGGCTACACCTTC. Looking up the rest from reference TRBV11-2 and TRBJ1-2 gives the full variable domain: EAGVAQSPRYKIIEKRQSVAFWCNPISGHATLYWYQQILGQGPKLLIQFQNNGVVDDSQLPKDRFSAERLKGVDSTLKIQPAKLEDSAVYLCASAPGQIYGYTFGSGTRLTVV.

The chain uses TRBV7-3 and TRBJ2-3; possibly TRBD2 for D (6 bases). Germline CDR1 is SGHTA and CDR2 is FQGTGA. The CDR3 is 14 residues long. The V gene lost 0 bases and the J gene lost 6 bases, with 10 bases spanning the gap. Written as DNA, the CDR3 is TGTGCCAGCAGCTTAACCCCAGGGAGGGATACGCAGTATTTT. Translated, it gives CASSLTPGRDTQYF.

This clonotype was counted only a few times. V is TRBV27 and J is TRBJ2-5, with 8 bases matching TRBD1. The J call may be wrong; the DNA end is better matched by TRBJ2-7. The germline CDR1 and CDR2 sequences are MNHEY and SMNVEV (reference sequence). The CDR3 contains 14 residues. The CDR3 DNA follows: TGTGCCAGCAAGCCTGGGACAGGAGTAAACGAGCAGTACTTC. It is translated as CASKPGTGVNEQYF.

The CDR3 DNA reads TGTGCCAGCAGCTTAGGCGGGGTCTACTACGAGCAGTACTTC. This codes for CASSLGGVYYEQYF. J is TRBJ2-7 and V is TRBV7-8; perhaps TRBD2 as D (6 bases). The germline CDR1 and CDR2 sequences are SGHVS and FQNEAQ. V was trimmed by 1 base and J by 3 bases, leaving 10 bases between them. The CDR3 has 14 residues.

The chain combines TRBV7-9 with TRBJ2-1; TRBD1 or TRBD2 may be the D gene (5 bases each). Trimming shortened V by 5 bases and J by 15 bases, and 20 bases separated the two germline ends. CDR1 SEHNR and CDR2 FQNEAQ come from the germline V gene (reference sequence). The CDR3 length is 13 residues. As DNA, the CDR3 is TGTGCCAGCAGCGGGGACCAACAGCTTACTCTGTTCTTC. Translation gives CASSGDQQLTLFF.